The 30 T cell receptor beta chains reported below all come from one sample, sequenced in a study of blood T cell repertoires in COVID-19. The assay was immunoSEQ multiplex PCR, and TCRdb's table has in-frame clones only and misses some. The data show more than 150,000 clones, with approximately 80% seen just once and around 13% held by the top ten. Sequencing input: PBMCs or T cells enriched from blood (not recorded which). Every receptor here comes from a woman aged 60-70 years who had recovered from COVID-19.

The gene calls are TRBV5-1 and TRBJ1-5; D is perhaps TRBD1 (5 bases). Germline V CDR1 and CDR2: SGHRS, YFSETQ. The CDR3 length is 15 residues. V lost 3 bases to trimming and J lost 1 base, with 11 bases between them. The CDR3 nucleotides are TGCGCCAGCAGCTCAGGGATCGGGAGCAATCAGCCCCAGCATTTT. As protein: CASSSGIGSNQPQHF. Using reference TRBV5-1 and TRBJ1-5 for the parts outside the CDR3, the full variable domain is KAGVTQTPRYLIKTRGQQVTLSCSPISGHRSVSWYQQTPGQGLQFLFEYFSETQRNKGNFPGRFSGRQFSNSRSEMNVSTLELGDSALYLCASSSGIGSNQPQHFGDGTRLSIL.

The genes are TRBV2 and TRBJ1-1; D is uncertain. CDR1 and CDR2 (germline): SNHLY, FYNNEI. The CDR3 runs 13 residues. V lost 2 bases to trimming and J lost 1 base, with 5 bases between them. CDR3 region: CASSENWNTEAFF. CDR3 bases: TGTGCCAGCAGTGAAAACTGGAACACTGAAGCTTTCTTT.

The table lists this clone with a few counts. The V call is TRBV4-1, the J call TRBJ1-1, with a tentative D call TRBD1 (6 bases). The CDR3 is 18 residues long. The germline V gene has CDR1 MGHRA and CDR2 YSYEKL. V was pared by 1 base and J by 3 bases, with 21 bases between. CDR3 protein: CASSQVPGVVGRDTEAFF. Here the CDR3 DNA reads TGCGCCAGCAGCCAAGTACCAGGGGTGGTAGGAAGGGACACTGAAGCTTTCTTT.

The gene calls are TRBV12-3 or TRBV12-4 and TRBJ1-5; D unclear. V was cut by 3 bases and J by 2 bases, with 5 bases left in between. The CDR3 has 13 amino acids. CDR3 DNA: TGTGCCAGCAGTTTTCGTGGCAATCAGCCCCAGCATTTT. Translating gives CASSFRGNQPQHF.

The chain uses TRBV2 and TRBJ1-4, with 7 bases aligning to TRBD1. The CDR3 extends over 14 amino acids. The ends lost 8 bases at V and 11 bases at J; junction bases unmatched: 14. Germline lookup yields CDR1 SNHLY and CDR2 FYNNEI. The CDR3 here is CASQDRTLMGKLFF. The DNA of the CDR3 is TGTGCCAGCCAGGACAGGACACTGATGGGGAAACTGTTTTTT.

The rearrangement uses TRBV30 and TRBJ1-5; no clear D gene. Between the trimmed V and J ends, which lost 1 base and 2 bases, there was a span of 9 bases. The germline V gene encodes CDR1 GTSNPN and CDR2 SVGIG (reference sequence). The CDR3 has 14 residues. CDR3 DNA: TGTGCCTGGAGTGCGGGGATGGGCAATCAGCCCCAGCATTTT. Translation gives CAWSAGMGNQPQHF. Looking up the rest from reference TRBV30 and TRBJ1-5 gives the full variable domain: SQTIHQWPATLVQPVGSPLSLECTVEGTSNPNLYWYRQAAGRGLQLLFYSVGIGQISSEVPQNLSASRPQDRQFILSSKKLLLSDSGFYLCAWSAGMGNQPQHFGDGTRLSIL.

The rearrangement joins TRBV18 to TRBJ2-5; no clear D. Germline V gives CDR1 KGHSH, CDR2 LQKENI. Trimming took off 9 bases at V and 0 bases at J, with 5 bases between the two ends. This CDR3 has 11 residues. CDR3 in DNA: TGTGCCAGTCAGTACCAAGAGACCCAGTACTTC. Translating gives CASQYQETQYF.

The chain combines TRBV4-1 with TRBJ2-3; D call uncertain. The CDR3 runs 14 residues. Trimming took 1 base from V and 3 from J, leaving 8 bases between them. Germline V gene sequence: CDR1 MGHRA, CDR2 YSYEKL. CDR3 nucleotides: TGCGCCAGCAGCCAAGCTATTGTAACAGATACGCAGTATTTT. This encodes CASSQAIVTDTQYF.

This clone was seen only a few times. The chain joins TRBV27 to TRBJ1-2; D is ambiguous. Trimming removed 5 bases at V and 4 bases at J, with 11 bases between. The CDR3 totals 13 residues. CDR1 MNHEY and CDR2 SMNVEV come from the germline V gene (reference sequence). For the CDR3, the DNA is TGTGCCAGCAGTACCCGACAAGGCTATGGCTACACCTTC. It is translated as CASSTRQGYGYTF.

The chain links TRBV10-3 to TRBJ2-3, with a tentative D call TRBD2 (6 bases). Per germline, CDR1 ENHRY and CDR2 SYGVKD. The CDR3 totals 15 residues. V dropped 2 bases and J dropped 7 bases, with 16 bases sitting between them. DNA of the CDR3: TGTGCCATCAGTGAGGGGACTCAAAGGTTGCATACGCAGTATTTT. Translated: CAISEGTQRLHTQYF.

This chain links TRBV30 with TRBJ1-5; a weak D match, TRBD1 (6 bases). The CDR3 covers 17 residues. CDR1 GTSNPN and CDR2 SVGIG come from the germline V gene (reference sequence). The V gene lost 4 bases and the J gene lost 1 base, with 20 bases spanning the gap. CDR3 DNA: TGTGCCTGGAATACATGGGGAGGGGGAATGAGCAATCAGCCCCAGCATTTT. This gives the protein CAWNTWGGGMSNQPQHF.

V is TRBV11-3 and J is TRBJ2-1, with D possibly being TRBD1 (5 bases). Germline V gene data show CDR1 as SGHNT and CDR2 as YENEEA. V lost 3 bases and J lost 0, with 12 bases in between. This CDR3 contains 16 residues. The CDR3 nucleotides are TGTGCCAGCAGCTTGCAGGGTTCGAGCTCCTACAATGAGCAGTTCTTC. It codes for CASSLQGSSSYNEQFF.

The chain couples TRBV2 to TRBJ1-3, with D possibly TRBD1 on 6 matching bases. CDR3 size: 14 residues. The V and J ends lost 5 bases and 2 bases respectively, with 10 bases between them. Looked up from germline, CDR1 is SNHLY and CDR2 is FYNNEI. The CDR3 coding sequence is TGTGCCAGCAGTCAGGGGTCAGCTGGAAACACCATATATTTT. Translating it yields CASSQGSAGNTIYF. Using reference TRBV2 and TRBJ1-3 for the parts outside the CDR3, the full variable domain is EPEVTQTPSHQVTQMGQEVILRCVPISNHLYFYWYRQILGQKVEFLVSFYNNEISEKSEIFDDQFSVERPDGSNFTLKIRSTKLEDSAMYFCASSQGSAGNTIYFGEGSWLTVV.

This clone was recorded only once. The chain couples TRBV11-2 to TRBJ2-3, with 12 nucleotides matching TRBD2. From germline, CDR1 is SGHAT and CDR2 FQNNGV. After removal of 2 bases from V and 4 bases from J, the junction contained 4 bases not matched to a gene. This CDR3 has 16 amino acids. The CDR3 DNA sequence: TGTGCCAGCAGCTTATCTAGCGGGAGGGTCGCAGATACGCAGTATTTT. Translating gives CASSLSSGRVADTQYF.

This chain connects TRBV5-1 to TRBJ2-7; 12 nucleotides match TRBD2. In germline, CDR1 is SGHRS, CDR2 YFSETQ. J gave up 2 bases and V 5 bases, and 11 bases lay outside the gene matches. CDR3 length: 17 amino acids. The CDR3 here is CASRRTGLAGATYEQYF. The CDR3 bases are TGCGCCAGCAGAAGAACGGGACTAGCGGGTGCCACCTACGAGCAGTACTTC.

Notes on this clone: At the DNA level, this CDR3 is encoded by other sequences in the same sample as well. V gene TRBV9 combines with J gene TRBJ1-1, with D tentatively TRBD1 (5 bases). CDR1 and CDR2 from the germline V gene are SGDLS and YYNGEE. Trimming cost V 2 bases and J 3 bases, with 8 bases left between them. The CDR3 totals 13 residues. This CDR3 reads CASSVAGDTEAFF. The CDR3 nucleotides read TGTGCCAGCAGCGTTGCGGGGGACACTGAAGCTTTCTTT.

Regarding this clone: The sample holds other DNA sequences that translate to the same CDR3. The chain is built from TRBV29-1 and TRBJ1-5, with 9 bases that match TRBD1. CDR1 is SQVTM and CDR2 is ANQGSEA in the germline V gene. V shed 4 bases and J 4 bases; nucleotides not matched to a gene: 2. The CDR3 has 13 amino acids. The CDR3 DNA reads TGCAGCGTTGGACAGGGGGGAAATCAGCCCCAGCATTTT. It encodes CSVGQGGNQPQHF. The full variable domain, with the rest looked up from reference TRBV29-1 and TRBJ1-5, is SAVISQKPSRDICQRGTSLTIQCQVDSQVTMMFWYRQQPGQSLTLIATANQGSEATYESGFVIDKFPISRPNLTFSTLTVSNMSPEDSSIYLCSVGQGGNQPQHFGDGTRLSIL.

The chain combines TRBV19 with TRBJ1-5; 9 bases line up with TRBD1. Germline-derived CDR1 and CDR2 are LNHDA and SQIVND (reference sequence). V lost 4 bases and J lost 6; bases outside the gene matches: 7. The CDR3 spans 15 residues. The CDR3 here is CASSTGTGRFQPQHF. DNA of the CDR3: TGTGCCAGTAGTACGGGGACAGGGAGGTTTCAGCCCCAGCATTTT.

This rearrangement joins TRBV11-2 to TRBJ1-2, with D possibly TRBD1 on 5 matching bases. V was pared by 5 bases and J by 7 bases, with 20 bases between. The germline CDR1 and CDR2 sequences are SGHAT and FQNNGV. The CDR3 consists of 15 residues. The CDR3 DNA reads TGTGCCAGCAGCCGCGGATTGGAGGGACTAGGTGGCTACACCTTC. It specifies CASSRGLEGLGGYTF. Complete variable domain (other parts from reference TRBV11-2 and TRBJ1-2): EAGVAQSPRYKIIEKRQSVAFWCNPISGHATLYWYQQILGQGPKLLIQFQNNGVVDDSQLPKDRFSAERLKGVDSTLKIQPAKLEDSAVYLCASSRGLEGLGGYTFGSGTRLTVV.

This clone occurred a few times. The V gene is TRBV7-9, the J gene TRBJ1-4; D gene unclear. The CDR3 contains 15 residues. V shed 1 base and J shed 8 bases, with 14 bases lying between them. Germline assignment: CDR1 SEHNR and CDR2 FQNEAQ (reference sequence). The CDR3 protein is CASSLGGGEGEKLFF. For the CDR3, the DNA is TGTGCCAGCAGCTTAGGTGGCGGGGAAGGGGAAAAACTGTTTTTT.

DNA for the CDR3: TGTGCCAGCAGCCTAAACCCAAATTCACCCCTCCACTTT. This sequence encodes CASSLNPNSPLHF. The chain employs TRBV12-3 or TRBV12-4 and TRBJ1-6; D remains ambiguous. The CDR3 length is 13 residues. The V gene lost 6 bases and the J gene lost 7 bases, with 10 bases spanning the gap.

This chain uses TRBV30 with TRBJ1-6, with 7 bases lining up with TRBD1. With 2 bases clipped from V and 7 bases from J, the junction kept 8 bases outside the gene matches. Germline CDR1 and CDR2: GTSNPN and SVGIG (reference sequence). CDR3 length equals 15 residues. CDR3 in DNA: TGTGCCTGGAGTCTCTCCCGACAGGGAAATTCACCCCTCCACTTT. Translated, it gives CAWSLSRQGNSPLHF.

The rearrangement links TRBV19 to TRBJ1-5; 8 bases match TRBD1. Per the germline V gene, CDR1 is LNHDA and CDR2 is SQIVND (reference sequence). There are 16 residues in the CDR3. V lost 4 bases, J lost 4 bases, and 9 bases stayed unmatched. CDR3 nucleotide sequence: TGTGCCAGTAGTAGCATAGGGACAGGTCAAAATCAGCCCCAGCATTTT. This encodes CASSSIGTGQNQPQHF.

In this sample, this clone turned up a few times. The chain has TRBV30 and TRBJ1-2; D is uncertain. The CDR3 contains 11 residues. CDR1 and CDR2 (germline): GTSNPN, SVGIG (reference sequence). V was clipped by 4 bases and J by 8 bases, with 11 bases between them. The CDR3 DNA sequence: TGTGCCTGGAACCGGGGTGGAGGCTACACCTTC. Protein sequence: CAWNRGGGYTF.

Only one count was recorded for this clone. The genes are TRBV20-1 and TRBJ1-2; TRBD1 might be the D (6 bases). This CDR3 contains 12 residues. From germline, CDR1 is DFQATT and CDR2 SNEGSKA (reference sequence). Trimming removed 3 bases at V and 8 bases at J, with 13 bases between. CDR3 nucleotide sequence: TGCAGTGCTAGTAGGGGGGGGTTCGGCTACACCTTC. Translating gives CSASRGGFGYTF.

This chain joins TRBV28 and TRBJ1-2; TRBD1 agrees at 8 bases. V was clipped by 11 bases and J by 3 bases; unmatched bases: 8. CDR1 and CDR2 (germline): MDHEN, SYDVKM. The CDR3 runs 13 residues. CDR3 region: CAGKQGADYGYTF. The CDR3 DNA sequence: TGTGCCGGAAAGCAGGGGGCGGACTATGGCTACACCTTC.

This chain connects TRBV18 to TRBJ2-3; tentatively, D is TRBD2 (6 bases). Deletions cut 6 bases from V and 3 bases from J, with 16 bases between. Germline CDR1 is KGHSH and CDR2 is LQKENI. This CDR3 contains 15 residues. CDR3 sequence: CASSGSVAETDTQYF. CDR3 DNA sequence: TGTGCCAGCTCGGGGTCGGTAGCGGAAACAGATACGCAGTATTTT.

This chain uses TRBV30 with TRBJ1-1; possibly TRBD1 for D (6 bases). This CDR3 region has 15 residues. Germline CDR1 GTSNPN, CDR2 SVGIG (reference sequence). V lost 3 bases, J lost 2 bases, and 16 bases lay in between. The CDR3 DNA follows: TGTGCCTGGAGATCGGAGCGGGGGCTAAACACTGAAGCTTTCTTT. It encodes CAWRSERGLNTEAFF.

V is TRBV10-3 and J is TRBJ1-2; D remains unclear. There are 12 residues in the CDR3. Germline CDR1 and CDR2: ENHRY and SYGVKD. V was trimmed by 0 bases and J by 3 bases, leaving 2 bases between them. CDR3 sequence (DNA): TGTGCCATCAGTGAGTCCGACTATGGCTACACCTTC. This translates into CAISESDYGYTF.

The genes are TRBV7-9 and TRBJ2-7, with 10 bases aligning to TRBD1. Germline V CDR1 and CDR2: SEHNR, FQNEAQ (reference sequence). Unmatched junction bases numbered 7, after V lost 5 bases and J lost 3 bases. The CDR3 has 15 residues. CDR3 bases: TGTGCCAGCAGCGAGGGACAGGGGTATGACTACGAGCAGTACTTC. This codes for CASSEGQGYDYEQYF.